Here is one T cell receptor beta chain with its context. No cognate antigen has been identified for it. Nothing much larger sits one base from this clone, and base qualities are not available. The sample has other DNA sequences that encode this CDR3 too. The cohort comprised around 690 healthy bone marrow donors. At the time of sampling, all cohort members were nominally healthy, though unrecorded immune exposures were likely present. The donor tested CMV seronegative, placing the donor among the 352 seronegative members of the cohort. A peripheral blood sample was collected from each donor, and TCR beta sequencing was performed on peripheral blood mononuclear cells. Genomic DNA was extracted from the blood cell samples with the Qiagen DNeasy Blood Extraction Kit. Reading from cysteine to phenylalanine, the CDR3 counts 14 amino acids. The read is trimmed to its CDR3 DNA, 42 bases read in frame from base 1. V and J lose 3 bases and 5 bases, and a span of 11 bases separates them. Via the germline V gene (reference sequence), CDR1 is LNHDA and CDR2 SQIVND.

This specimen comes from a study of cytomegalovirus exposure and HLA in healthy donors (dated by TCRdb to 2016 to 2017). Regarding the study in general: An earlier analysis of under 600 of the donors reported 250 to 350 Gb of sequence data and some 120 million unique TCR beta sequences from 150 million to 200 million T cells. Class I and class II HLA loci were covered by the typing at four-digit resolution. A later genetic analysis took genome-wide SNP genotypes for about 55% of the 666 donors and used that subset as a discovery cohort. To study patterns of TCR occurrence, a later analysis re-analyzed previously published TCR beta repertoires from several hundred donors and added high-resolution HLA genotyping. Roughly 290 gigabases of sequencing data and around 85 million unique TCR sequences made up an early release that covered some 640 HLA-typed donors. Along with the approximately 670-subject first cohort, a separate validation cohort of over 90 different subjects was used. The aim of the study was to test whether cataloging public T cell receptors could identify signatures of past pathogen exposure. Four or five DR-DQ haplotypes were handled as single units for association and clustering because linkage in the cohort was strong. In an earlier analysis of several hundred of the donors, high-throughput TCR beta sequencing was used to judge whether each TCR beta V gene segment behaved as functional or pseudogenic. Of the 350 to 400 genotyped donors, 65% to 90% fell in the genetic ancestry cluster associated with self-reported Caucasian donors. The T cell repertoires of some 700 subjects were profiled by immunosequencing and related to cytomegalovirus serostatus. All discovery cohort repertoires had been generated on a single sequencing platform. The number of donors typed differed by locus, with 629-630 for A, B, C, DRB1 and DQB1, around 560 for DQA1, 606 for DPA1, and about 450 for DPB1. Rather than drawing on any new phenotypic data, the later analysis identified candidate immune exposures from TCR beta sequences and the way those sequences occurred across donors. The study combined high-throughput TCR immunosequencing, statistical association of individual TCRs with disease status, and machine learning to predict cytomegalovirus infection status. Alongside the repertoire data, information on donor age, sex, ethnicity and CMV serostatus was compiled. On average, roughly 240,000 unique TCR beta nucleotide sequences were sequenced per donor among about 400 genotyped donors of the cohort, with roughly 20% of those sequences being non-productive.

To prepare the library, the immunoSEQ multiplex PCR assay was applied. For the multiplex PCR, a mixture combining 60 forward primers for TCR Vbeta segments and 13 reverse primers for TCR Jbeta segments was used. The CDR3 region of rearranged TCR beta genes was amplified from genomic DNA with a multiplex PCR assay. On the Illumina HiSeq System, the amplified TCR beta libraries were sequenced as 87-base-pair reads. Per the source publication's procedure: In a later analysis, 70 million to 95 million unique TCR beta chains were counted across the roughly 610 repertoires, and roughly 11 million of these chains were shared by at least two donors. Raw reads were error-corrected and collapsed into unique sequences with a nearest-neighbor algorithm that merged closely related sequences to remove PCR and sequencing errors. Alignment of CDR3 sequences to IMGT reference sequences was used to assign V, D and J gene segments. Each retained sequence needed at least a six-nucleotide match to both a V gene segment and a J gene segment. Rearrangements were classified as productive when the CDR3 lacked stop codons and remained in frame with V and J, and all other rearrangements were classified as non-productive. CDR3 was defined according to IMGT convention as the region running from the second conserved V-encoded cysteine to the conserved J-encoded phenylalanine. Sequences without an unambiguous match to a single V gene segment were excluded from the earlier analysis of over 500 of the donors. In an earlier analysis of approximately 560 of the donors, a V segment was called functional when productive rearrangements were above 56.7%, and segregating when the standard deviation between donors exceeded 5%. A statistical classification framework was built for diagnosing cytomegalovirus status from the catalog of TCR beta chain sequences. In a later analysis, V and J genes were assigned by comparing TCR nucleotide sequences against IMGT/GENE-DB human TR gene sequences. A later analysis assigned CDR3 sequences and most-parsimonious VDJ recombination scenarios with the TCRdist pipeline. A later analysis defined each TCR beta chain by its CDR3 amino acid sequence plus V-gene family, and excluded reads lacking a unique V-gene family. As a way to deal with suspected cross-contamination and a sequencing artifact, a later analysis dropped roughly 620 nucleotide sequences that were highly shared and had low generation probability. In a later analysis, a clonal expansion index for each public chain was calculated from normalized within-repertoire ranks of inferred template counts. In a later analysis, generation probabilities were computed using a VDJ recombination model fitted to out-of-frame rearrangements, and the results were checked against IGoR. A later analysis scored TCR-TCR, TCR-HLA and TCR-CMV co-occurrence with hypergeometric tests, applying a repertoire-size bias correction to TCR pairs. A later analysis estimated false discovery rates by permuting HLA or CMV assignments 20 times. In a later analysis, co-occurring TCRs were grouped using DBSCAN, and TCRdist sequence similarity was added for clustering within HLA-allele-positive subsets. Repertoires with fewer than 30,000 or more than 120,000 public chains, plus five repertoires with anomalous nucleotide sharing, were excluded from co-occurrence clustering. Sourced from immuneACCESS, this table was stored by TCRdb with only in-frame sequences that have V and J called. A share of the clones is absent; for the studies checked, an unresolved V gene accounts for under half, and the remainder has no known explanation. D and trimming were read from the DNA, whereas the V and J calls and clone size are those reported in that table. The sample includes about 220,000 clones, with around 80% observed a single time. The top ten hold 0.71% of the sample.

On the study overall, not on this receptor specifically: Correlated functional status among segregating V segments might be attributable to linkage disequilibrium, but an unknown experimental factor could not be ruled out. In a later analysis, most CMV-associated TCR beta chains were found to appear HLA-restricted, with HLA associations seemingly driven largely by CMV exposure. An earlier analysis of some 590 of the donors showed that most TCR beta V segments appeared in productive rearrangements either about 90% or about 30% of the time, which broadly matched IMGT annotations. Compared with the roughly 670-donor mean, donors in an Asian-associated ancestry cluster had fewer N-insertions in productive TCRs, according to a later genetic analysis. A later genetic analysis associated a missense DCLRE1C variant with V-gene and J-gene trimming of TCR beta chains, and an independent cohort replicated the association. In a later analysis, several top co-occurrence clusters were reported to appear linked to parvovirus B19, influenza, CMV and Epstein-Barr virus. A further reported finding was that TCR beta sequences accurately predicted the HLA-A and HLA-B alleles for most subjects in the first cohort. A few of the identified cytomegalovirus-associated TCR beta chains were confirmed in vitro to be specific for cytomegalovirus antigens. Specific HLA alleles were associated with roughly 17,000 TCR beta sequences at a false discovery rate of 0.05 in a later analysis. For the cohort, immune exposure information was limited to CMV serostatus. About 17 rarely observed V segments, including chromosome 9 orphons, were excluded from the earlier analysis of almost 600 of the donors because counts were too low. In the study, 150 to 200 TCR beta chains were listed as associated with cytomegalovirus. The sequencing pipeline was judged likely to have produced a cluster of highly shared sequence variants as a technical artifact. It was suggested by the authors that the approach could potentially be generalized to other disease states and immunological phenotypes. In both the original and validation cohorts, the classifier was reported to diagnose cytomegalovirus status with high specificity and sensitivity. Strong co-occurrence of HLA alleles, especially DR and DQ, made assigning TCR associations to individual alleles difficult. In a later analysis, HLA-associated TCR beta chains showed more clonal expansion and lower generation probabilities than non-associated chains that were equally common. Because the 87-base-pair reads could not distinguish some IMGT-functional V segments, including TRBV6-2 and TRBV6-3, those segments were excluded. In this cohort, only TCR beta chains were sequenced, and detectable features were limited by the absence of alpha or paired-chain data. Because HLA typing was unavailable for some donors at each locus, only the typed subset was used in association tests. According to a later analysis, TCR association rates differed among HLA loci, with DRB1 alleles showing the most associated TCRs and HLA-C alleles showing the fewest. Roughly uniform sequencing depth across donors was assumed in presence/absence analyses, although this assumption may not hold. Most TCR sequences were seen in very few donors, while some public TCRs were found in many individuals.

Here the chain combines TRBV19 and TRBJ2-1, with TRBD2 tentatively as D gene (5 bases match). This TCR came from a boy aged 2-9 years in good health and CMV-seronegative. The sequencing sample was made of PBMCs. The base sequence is TGTGCCAGTAGTATTCTAGCAGGCAACAATGAGCAGTTCTTC. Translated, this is CASSILAGNNEQFF.